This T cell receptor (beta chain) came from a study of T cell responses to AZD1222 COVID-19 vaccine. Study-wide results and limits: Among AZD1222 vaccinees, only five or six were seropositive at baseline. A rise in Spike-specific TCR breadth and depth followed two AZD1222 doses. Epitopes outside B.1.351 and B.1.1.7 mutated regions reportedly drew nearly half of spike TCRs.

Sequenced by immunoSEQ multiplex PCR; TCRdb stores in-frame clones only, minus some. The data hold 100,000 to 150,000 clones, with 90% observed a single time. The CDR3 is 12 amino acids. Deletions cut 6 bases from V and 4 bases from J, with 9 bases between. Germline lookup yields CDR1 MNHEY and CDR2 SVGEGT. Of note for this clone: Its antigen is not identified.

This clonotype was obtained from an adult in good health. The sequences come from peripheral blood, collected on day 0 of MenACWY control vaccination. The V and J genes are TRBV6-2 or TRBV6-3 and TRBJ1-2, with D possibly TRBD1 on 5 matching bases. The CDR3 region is CASSRQTYGYTF. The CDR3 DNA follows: TGTGCCAGCAGCAGACAGACCTATGGCTACACCTTC.